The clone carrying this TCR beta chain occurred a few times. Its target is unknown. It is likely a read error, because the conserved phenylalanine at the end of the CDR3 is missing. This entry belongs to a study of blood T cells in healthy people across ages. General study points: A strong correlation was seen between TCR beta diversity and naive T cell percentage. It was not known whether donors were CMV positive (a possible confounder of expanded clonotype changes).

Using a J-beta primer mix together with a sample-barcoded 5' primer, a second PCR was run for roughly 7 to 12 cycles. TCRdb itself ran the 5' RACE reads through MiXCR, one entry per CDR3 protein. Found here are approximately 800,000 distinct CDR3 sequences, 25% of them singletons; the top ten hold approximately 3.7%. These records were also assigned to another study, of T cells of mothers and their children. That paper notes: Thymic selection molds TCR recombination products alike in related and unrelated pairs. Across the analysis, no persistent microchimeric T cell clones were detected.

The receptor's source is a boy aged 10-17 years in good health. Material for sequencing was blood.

The CDR3 here is CASSLLLGGETQYL. The CDR3 DNA is TGTGCCAGCAGCCTCCTTCTTGGGGGGGAGACCCAGTACCTC. The chain carries TRBV7-8 and TRBJ2-5, with a possible D match to TRBD2 (6 bases). Germline V lookup: CDR1 SGHVS, CDR2 FQNEAQ. The CDR3 sequence is 14 residues long. Trimming left V 5 bases short and J 5 bases short, with 15 bases between.